Below are 25 T cell receptor beta chains sequenced from a single sample in a study of breast tumors, draining lymph nodes, adjacent tissues. TCRdb re-analysed the multiplex PCR reads in MiXCR, keeping a single row per CDR3 protein. The sample yields approximately 210,000 distinct CDR3 sequences, roughly 32% seen once. Breast cancer patients provided tissue from their axillary draining lymph nodes. Sequencing was performed on axillary lymph node tissue. Receptors were obtained from a female donor with breast cancer. Some clones in this sample may be carry-over from other donors' samples.

The CDR3 nucleotides read TGTGCCAGCAGCTTATCAAAATCACCCCTCCACTTT. It encodes CASSLSKSPLHF. The chain recombines TRBV7-8 with TRBJ1-6; D remains ambiguous. V shed 2 bases and J shed 10 bases, with 6 bases lying between them. Per the germline V gene, CDR1 is SGHVS and CDR2 is FQNEAQ. The CDR3 has 12 amino acids.

This clonotype has ten or more counts. The chain links TRBV4-1 to TRBJ1-5, with 9 bases that match TRBD1. Per germline, CDR1 MGHRA and CDR2 YSYEKL. CDR3 length: 15 amino acids. J gave up 5 bases and V 3 bases, and 5 bases lay outside the gene matches. Written as DNA, the CDR3 is TGCGCCAGCAGCCAGGGGACAGGGTTTGATCAGCCCCAGCATTTT. Protein: CASSQGTGFDQPQHF.

Ten or more counts support this clonotype. This chain connects TRBV20-1 to TRBJ2-1; 8 bases are a match to TRBD2. V trimming: 3 bases; J trimming: 0 bases; junction bases outside the gene matches: 4. This CDR3 has 15 amino acids. Germline CDR1 is DFQATT and CDR2 is SNEGSKA (reference sequence). CDR3 in DNA: TGCAGTGCTAGGACGGGAGGGAGCTCCTACAATGAGCAGTTCTTC. It translates to CSARTGGSSYNEQFF.

This clonotype was seen ten or more times. This chain uses TRBV24-1 with TRBJ2-2; a weak D match, TRBD1 (5 bases). V shed 6 bases and J shed 1 base, with 8 bases lying between them. From germline, CDR1 is KGHDR and CDR2 SFDVKD. The CDR3 has 14 amino acids. In nucleotides, the CDR3 is TGTGCCACCAGTCCCGACAGGAACACCGGGGAGCTGTTTTTT. Translation: CATSPDRNTGELFF.

Concerning this clonotype: The CDR3 ends on some other residue instead of the conserved phenylalanine or tryptophan, so this is likely a read error. The DNA is left out, because the CDR3 cannot be placed on it with certainty; the CDR3 is given as TCRdb lists it. The chain is built from TRBV11-3 and TRBJ2-7; the table assigns TRBD1, which was not confirmed against the DNA. Per the germline V gene, CDR1 is SGHNT and CDR2 is YENEEA. The CDR3 is 17 amino acids in total, end residues counted. CDR3 sequence: CASSLKRGVPSYPTSST.

V is TRBV2 and J is TRBJ1-4; D is unclear. Trimming took 1 base from V and 5 from J, leaving 14 bases between them. CDR3 length: 16 amino acids. Germline V gene sequence: CDR1 SNHLY, CDR2 FYNNEI. The CDR3 DNA follows: TGTGCCAGCAGTGAAGGTAGCCTCTCCTACAATGAAAAACTGTTTTTT. Translating it yields CASSEGSLSYNEKLFF.

This clonotype was picked up many times. The V gene is TRBV5-1, the J gene TRBJ2-3; D is possibly TRBD2 (5 bases). Trimming removed 0 bases from V and 6 bases from J, with 11 bases in between. Per the germline V gene, CDR1 is SGHRS and CDR2 is YFSETQ. The CDR3 runs 14 residues. The CDR3 DNA follows: TGCGCCAGCAGCTTGGGAGGGCCCCGGGATACGCAGTATTTT. It translates to CASSLGGPRDTQYF.

The chain carries TRBV12-3 or TRBV12-4 and TRBJ1-2, with D unclear. The CDR3 has 18 residues. Trimming stripped 5 bases from V and 6 bases from J, with 28 bases between. The CDR3 region has the DNA TGTGCCAGCAGTGGCACCCCCCCCACCGATCTACTGAGGGATGGCTACACCTTC. Amino acids: CASSGTPPTDLLRDGYTF.

This clonotype was recorded at least ten times. The chain couples TRBV7-2 to TRBJ2-2; D might be TRBD1 (5 bases). Germline CDR1 SGHTA, CDR2 FQGNSA. The CDR3 has 15 residues. The V end was cut by 1 base, the J end by 4 bases, with 10 bases between. The CDR3 region has the DNA TGTGCCAGCAGCTTAGTTAGGGGCGTCACCGGGGAGCTGTTTTTT. This sequence encodes CASSLVRGVTGELFF.

This clonotype showed up many times. The chain employs TRBV3-1 and TRBJ1-6; D call uncertain. V dropped 1 base and J dropped 10 bases, with 17 bases sitting between them. The CDR3 totals 16 residues. The germline CDR1 and CDR2 sequences are LGHDT and YNNKEL (reference sequence). The CDR3, as DNA: TGTGCCAGCAGCCAAGGTCCGGCAGGCCGGGCGTCACCCCTCCACTTT. Amino acid sequence: CASSQGPAGRASPLHF.

This clonotype was counted only a few times. This rearrangement joins TRBV28 to TRBJ2-7; 7 nucleotides match TRBD2. The length of the CDR3 is 13 residues. Germline V CDR1 and CDR2: MDHEN, SYDVKM. Losses at the gene ends were 7 bases for V and 0 bases for J; bases not matched to a gene: 3. This chain's CDR3 is CASIGGSSYEQYF. CDR3 DNA sequence: TGTGCCAGCATAGGCGGGAGCTCCTACGAGCAGTACTTC. Supplemented by reference TRBV28 and TRBJ2-7, the full variable domain reads DVKVTQSSRYLVKRTGEKVFLECVQDMDHENMFWYRQDPGLGLRLIYFSYDVKMKEKGDIPEGYSVSREKKERFSLILESASTNQTSMYLCASIGGSSYEQYFGPGTRLTVT.

This clonotype was recorded many times. V usage is TRBV6-2 or TRBV6-3 and J usage is TRBJ2-7; 8 nucleotides agree with TRBD2. This CDR3 has 16 amino acids. V was pared by 6 bases and J by 3 bases, with 13 bases of the junction left unmatched. In germline, CDR1 is MNHEY, CDR2 SVGEGT. The CDR3 bases are TGTGCCAGCAGCGACACAGGAGCGGGAGAGGTCTACGAGCAGTACTTC. It codes for CASSDTGAGEVYEQYF.

In its sample, this clonotype was seen many times. A junction boundary mismatches the germline segment, possibly from a read error. The rearrangement uses TRBV9 and TRBJ2-5; D uncertain. This CDR3 is built from 14 residues. CDR1 is SGDLS and CDR2 is YYNGEE in the germline V gene. CDR3 loop: CASSVGGYQETQSF. The DNA for the CDR3 is TGTGCCAGCAGCGTAGGTGGATACCAAGAGACCCAGTCCTTC.

This clonotype was recorded many times. In DNA form, the CDR3 reads TGTGCCAGCTGGGTGGCGGGATCCGCTGGCGAGCAGTACTTC. Its protein is CASWVAGSAGEQYF. The rearrangement uses TRBV6-2 or TRBV6-3 and TRBJ2-7; tentatively, D is TRBD2 (6 bases). V lost 8 bases and J lost 6, with 20 bases in between. The CDR3 is made up of 14 amino acids. Germline assignment: CDR1 MNHEY and CDR2 SVGEGT.

J is TRBJ1-4 and V is TRBV7-9; a possible D gene is TRBD1 (5 bases). Trimming took off 1 base at V and 11 bases at J, with 17 bases between the two ends. Germline V gene lookup returns CDR1 SEHNR and CDR2 FQNEAQ (reference sequence). CDR3 length: 15 residues. CDR3 DNA: TGTGCCAGCAGCTTAGTTGGGGACCCAGAGGAGAAACTGTTTTTT. The encoded protein is CASSLVGDPEEKLFF. Complete variable domain (other parts from reference TRBV7-9 and TRBJ1-4): DTGVSQNPRHKITKRGQNVTFRCDPISEHNRLYWYRQTLGQGPEFLTYFQNEAQLEKSRLLSDRFSAERPKGSFSTLEIQRTEQGDSAMYLCASSLVGDPEEKLFFGSGTQLSVL.

This clonotype was detected many times. V gene TRBV30 combines with J gene TRBJ1-6; D not resolved. Germline-derived CDR1 and CDR2 are GTSNPN and SVGIG (reference sequence). V lost 3 bases, J lost 9 bases, and 12 bases lay in between. The CDR3 runs 13 residues. The CDR3 reads CAWSGSGVSPLHF. The CDR3 DNA is TGTGCCTGGAGCGGGAGCGGGGTTTCACCCCTCCACTTT.

This clonotype showed up many times. The chain is built from TRBV6-5 and TRBJ2-7, with D maybe TRBD2 (7 bases). CDR1 and CDR2 from the germline V gene are MNHEY and SVGAGI. The CDR3 totals 15 residues. V lost 5 bases to trimming and J lost 2 bases, with 16 bases between them. CDR3 nucleotides: TGTGCCAGCAGTAACCCCGGGGGGCCGCCCTACGAGCAGTACTTC. Amino acids: CASSNPGGPPYEQYF.

About this clonotype itself: At one of its ends the junction is not consistent with the germline gene, which may arise from a read error. The rearrangement uses TRBV7-8 and TRBJ1-4; the D gene is possibly TRBD1 (5 bases). The CDR3 spans 16 residues. Germline assignment: CDR1 SGHVS and CDR2 FQNEAQ. The CDR3 DNA follows: TGTGCCAACAGCTTAGGTAGGGGTCGGATTAATGAAAAACTGTTTTTT. Translation: CANSLGRGRINEKLFF. The variable domain in full, completed from reference TRBV7-8 and TRBJ1-4, reads GAGVSQSPRYKVAKRGQDVALRCDPISGHVSLFWYQQALGQGPEFLTYFQNEAQLDKSGLPSDRFFAERPEGSVSTLKIQRTQQEDSAVYLCANSLGRGRINEKLFFGSGTQLSVL.

Points on this clonotype: It may be a read error: a sequence one base away is much more abundant. The chain is built from TRBV4-3 and TRBJ2-4, with unresolved D. The CDR3 loop spans 15 amino acids. Germline V gene lookup returns CDR1 LGHNA and CDR2 YSLEER. V gave up 4 bases and J gave up 1 base, with 11 bases separating them. CDR3 in DNA: TGCGCCAGCAGCCGAGTCTACGACGCCAAAAACATTCAGTACTTC. Protein sequence: CASSRVYDAKNIQYF.

The table lists this clonotype with many counts. The chain has TRBV20-1 and TRBJ2-5; unclear D gene. Deletions cut 0 bases from V and 5 bases from J, with 4 bases between. The CDR3 contains 11 residues. In germline, CDR1 is DFQATT, CDR2 SNEGSKA (reference sequence). CDR3 amino acids: CSARDRETQYF. Here the CDR3 DNA reads TGCAGTGCTAGAGATCGGGAGACCCAGTACTTC.

This clonotype was seen ten or more times. J is TRBJ1-6 and V is TRBV2; weak D call: TRBD1 (6 bases). The CDR3 is made up of 14 amino acids. Per the germline V gene, CDR1 is SNHLY and CDR2 is FYNNEI. Trimming shortened V by 5 bases and J by 5 bases, and 10 bases separated the two germline ends. Written as DNA, the CDR3 is TGTGCCAGCAGTCGACAGGTCCATAATTCACCCCTCCACTTT. Amino acids: CASSRQVHNSPLHF.

This sequence joins TRBV6-7 and TRBJ2-7; 9 bases match TRBD1. TRBV6-7 is flagged as an ORF with uncertain function. The CDR3 extends over 16 amino acids. V gave up 5 bases and J gave up 5 bases; unmatched junction bases: 13. CDR3 DNA: TGTGCCAGCAGTCCGCCGGGACAGGGTATGAAAGACGAGCAGTACTTC. Protein: CASSPPGQGMKDEQYF.

This clonotype was seen ten or more times. The chain uses TRBV20-1 and TRBJ2-1; 12 nucleotides align to TRBD2. This CDR3 has 15 residues. V was clipped by 3 bases and J by 12 bases; unmatched bases: 12. From germline, CDR1 is DFQATT and CDR2 SNEGSKA (reference sequence). This CDR3 is CSARVTSGGTMRQFF. CDR3 DNA: TGCAGTGCTAGGGTGACTAGCGGGGGTACAATGAGGCAGTTCTTC.

In its sample, this clonotype was seen many times. CDR3 in DNA: TGTGCCAGCAGCGTATTTAGCGGGTTCGGGGCCAACGTCCTGACTTTC. This translates into CASSVFSGFGANVLTF. The chain has TRBV9 and TRBJ2-6; 7 bases map to TRBD2. From germline, CDR1 is SGDLS and CDR2 YYNGEE. V shed 1 base, J shed 4 bases, and the junction held 5 bases outside the gene matches. The CDR3 runs to 16 residues.

In regard to this clonotype: One end of the junction is discordant with germline, which a read error may explain. The rearrangement links TRBV7-3 to TRBJ2-1; the D gene is possibly TRBD1 (6 bases). The CDR3 covers 13 residues. Germline lookup yields CDR1 SGHTA and CDR2 FQGTGA. CDR3 sequence (DNA): TGTGCCAGCAGCTCAGCGAGGGACAATGAGCAGTCCTTC. Amino acids: CASSSARDNEQSF.